This passage covers 3 T cell receptor beta chains from one sample sequenced in a study of blood T cell repertoires in COVID-19 (dated by TCRdb to 2020 to 2022). The library was prepared using the immunoSEQ multiplex PCR assay. TCRdb took this table from immuneACCESS and kept in-frame rearrangements with V and J called. Such tables lack part of the clones; where checked against another copy, unresolved V genes explain under half of the gap, and the rest is unexplained. This sample holds about 210,000 clones; about 91% were observed only once. The ten most abundant clones make up 2% to 2.5% of the sample. Sequenced material: PBMCs or T cells enriched from blood (not recorded which). The receptors were gathered from a woman aged 40-49 years with acute COVID-19.

This rearrangement joins TRBV29-1 to TRBJ1-6; D is perhaps TRBD1 (5 bases). Germline values: CDR1 SQVTM, CDR2 ANQGSEA. The CDR3 is made up of 14 amino acids. V lost 5 bases to trimming and J lost 5 bases, with 13 bases between them. CDR3 DNA sequence: TGCAGCGTTCGAGACAGCCCAGATAATTCACCCCTCCACTTT. Amino acid sequence: CSVRDSPDNSPLHF.

In this sample, this clone turned up once. The gene calls are TRBV9 and TRBJ1-1; TRBD1 matches at 7 bases. Germline V CDR1 and CDR2: SGDLS, YYNGEE. V was pared by 3 bases and J by 0 bases, with 5 bases of the junction left unmatched. This CDR3 spans 15 amino acids. As DNA, the CDR3 is TGTGCCAGCAGCGAGGTGGGACAGTTGAACACTGAAGCTTTCTTT. Encoded protein: CASSEVGQLNTEAFF.

In its sample, this clone was seen a few times. V gene TRBV18 combines with J gene TRBJ2-2; D remains ambiguous. The CDR3 consists of 13 residues. Germline CDR1 and CDR2: KGHSH and LQKENI. The ends were cut back, 3 bases at V and 1 base at J, with 3 bases in the middle. The CDR3, as DNA: TGTGCCAGCTCACCCCAGAACACCGGGGAGCTGTTTTTT. Translation gives CASSPQNTGELFF.